A single T cell receptor (beta chain) is shown here with its context. Antigen specificity is unknown. The data originate from a study of T cell repertoires in cytomegalovirus infection. Using its own MiXCR run on the reads, TCRdb lists one record per CDR3 protein. The table shows about 920,000 distinct CDR3 sequences, with around 30% occurring only once. CDR1 is MNHEY, CDR2 SMNVEV, per germline (reference sequence). Trimming stripped 1 base from V and 1 base from J, with 14 bases between. CDR3 length: 17 amino acids. Study findings and constraints: There were HLA-C-restricted CMV-specific TCR beta clonotypes dominating the ex vivo response. CMV carriers with the relevant HLA were identified by cumulative public TCR beta family frequency.

Sequencing used cultured CD8+ T cells from PBMCs, obtained from culture after CMV antigen stimulation. The V and J genes are TRBV27 and TRBJ2-1; D is possibly TRBD2 (6 bases). This TCR came from a human donor in good health (CMV status not recorded). Some clones in this sample may be carry-over from other donors' samples. CDR3 nucleotides: TGTGCCAGCAGTTTATTCGGGGGAAGAGGGTCCTACAATGAGCAGTTCTTC. Protein sequence: CASSLFGGRGSYNEQFF.